Listed here are 27 T cell receptor beta chains from one sample, sequenced in a study of blood T cell repertoires in COVID-19. This table comes from immunoSEQ multiplex PCR, and its TCRdb copy is limited to in-frame clones, with some not included. Of 250,000 to 350,000 clones listed, about four fifths are singletons. The material sequenced was peripheral blood. These receptors were obtained from a woman between 45 and 60 years old with acute or convalescent COVID-19.

In this sample, this clone turned up a few times. The chain links TRBV29-1 to TRBJ2-2; 14 bases are shared with TRBD2. After removal of 7 bases from V and 7 bases from J, the junction contained 8 bases not matched to a gene. CDR3 length: 15 residues. The V gene's germline CDR1 is SQVTM and CDR2 ANQGSEA. CDR3 DNA: TGCAGCGCCAGACTAGCGGGAGGGCCTAACGGGGAGCTGTTTTTT. Translation gives CSARLAGGPNGELFF.

Details on this clone: At one end, the junction sequence differs from germline, possibly due to a read error. This rearrangement joins TRBV5-4 to TRBJ2-1, with 7 bases lining up with TRBD2. CDR1 is SGHNT and CDR2 is YYREEE in the germline V gene (reference sequence). The CDR3 spans 14 residues. The CDR3 sequence is CAGSSTGGGNEQFF. Here the CDR3 DNA reads TGTGCCGGCAGTAGTACGGGGGGTGGGAATGAGCAGTTCTTC.

The chain employs TRBV28 and TRBJ1-1; D is possibly TRBD1 (6 bases). V shed 8 bases and J shed 7 bases, with 17 bases lying between them. This CDR3 comprises 13 residues. The germline gives CDR1 MDHEN, CDR2 SYDVKM. CDR3 sequence (DNA): TGTGCCAGCTTTATTAAAAGAGGGGGTGAAGCTTTCTTT. This gives the protein CASFIKRGGEAFF.

The chain is built from TRBV10-3 and TRBJ1-1; TRBD1 is a possible D gene (5 bases). The V end was cut by 10 bases, the J end by 5 bases, with 20 bases between. Germline V gene data show CDR1 as ENHRY and CDR2 as SYGVKD. The length of the CDR3 is 14 residues. The DNA of the CDR3 is TGTGCCACCCGAGGACCAGGGTTCCGAACTGAAGCTTTCTTT. Translated, it gives CATRGPGFRTEAFF.

CDR3 region: CASSSGDFRTDTQYF. As DNA, the CDR3 is TGTGCCAGCAGCTCAGGGGACTTTCGCACAGATACGCAGTATTTT. V and J are TRBV13 and TRBJ2-3; D is perhaps TRBD1 or TRBD2 (6 bases each). Trimming removed 4 bases at V and 1 base at J, with 12 bases between. Germline V gene data show CDR1 as PRHDT and CDR2 as FYEKMQ (reference sequence). The CDR3 sequence is 15 residues long.

J is TRBJ2-5 and V is TRBV3-1 (or the pseudogene TRBV3-2), with TRBD2 identical over 7 bases. The V gene end was trimmed by 0 bases and the J gene end by 4 bases; junction bases not matched to a gene: 11. This CDR3 has 17 residues. Germline values: CDR1 LGHDT, CDR2 YNNKEL (reference sequence). As DNA, the CDR3 is TGTGCCAGCAGCCAAGATCGGGGAGGGGAGTTGCCAGAGACCCAGTACTTC. Amino acids: CASSQDRGGELPETQYF.

The chain carries TRBV6-1 and TRBJ1-5; D gene ambiguous. Trimming pared 1 base from V and 7 bases from J, leaving 11 bases between. CDR1 is MNHNS and CDR2 is SASEGT in the germline V gene. The CDR3 consists of 14 residues. The CDR3 sequence: CASSEGGSGQPQHF. As DNA, the CDR3 is TGTGCCAGCAGTGAAGGAGGGTCCGGCCAGCCCCAGCATTTT.

V and J are TRBV7-3 and TRBJ1-5; 7 nucleotides align to TRBD1. Germline V lookup: CDR1 SGHTA, CDR2 FQGTGA. This CDR3 has 15 residues. V was pared by 5 bases and J by 3 bases, with 7 bases of the junction left unmatched. CDR3 in amino acids: CASSLQGLLNQPQHF. CDR3 coding DNA: TGTGCCAGCAGCCTACAGGGGCTACTCAATCAGCCCCAGCATTTT.

The chain joins TRBV2 to TRBJ2-1; the D gene is possibly TRBD1 (6 bases). The V end lost 6 bases, the J end lost 8 bases, and 17 bases lay between the germline ends. Germline-derived CDR1 and CDR2 are SNHLY and FYNNEI. The CDR3 consists of 14 residues. The CDR3 nucleotides are TGTGCCAGCAGCCCCCAGACAGGCTCCTATGAGCAGTTCTTC. It encodes CASSPQTGSYEQFF.

CDR3 in amino acids: CASLPDRGLETQYF. CDR3 in DNA: TGTGCCAGCTTACCGGACAGGGGGTTGGAGACCCAGTACTTC. The chain links TRBV18 to TRBJ2-5; 10 positions agree with TRBD1. Germline CDR1 is KGHSH and CDR2 is LQKENI. Trimming removed 7 bases from V and 5 bases from J; junction bases left unmatched: 7. CDR3 size: 14 residues.

The J gene is TRBJ2-7, the V gene TRBV6-6, with 7 bases matching TRBD1. CDR1 is MNHNY and CDR2 is SVGAGI in the germline V gene (reference sequence). Trimming cost V 7 bases and J 0 bases; bases outside gene matches: 3. The CDR3 is made up of 13 amino acids. The CDR3 spells CASIDRDSYEQYV. The CDR3 nucleotides are TGTGCCAGCATCGACAGGGACTCCTACGAGCAGTACGTC.

The rearrangement uses TRBV10-1 and TRBJ1-6; D is unclear. V dropped 8 bases and J dropped 5 bases, with 10 bases sitting between them. The V gene's germline CDR1 is WNHNN and CDR2 SYGVQD (reference sequence). The length of the CDR3 is 13 residues. The CDR3 spells CASATGNNSPLHF. The CDR3, as DNA: TGCGCCAGCGCAACCGGGAATAATTCACCCCTCCACTTT.

Here the CDR3 reads CASSLIGLAGGGQFF. CDR3 in DNA: TGTGCCAGCAGCTTAATCGGACTAGCGGGAGGGGGGCAGTTCTTC. The V call is TRBV7-8, the J call TRBJ2-1; 15 bases line up with TRBD2. From germline, CDR1 is SGHVS and CDR2 FQNEAQ. After removal of 2 bases from V and 12 bases from J, the junction contained 5 bases not matched to a gene. This CDR3 is built from 15 residues.

This clone has more than one count but fewer than ten. This chain uses TRBV6-5 with TRBJ2-2, with 9 bases matching TRBD2. Unmatched junction bases numbered 2, after V lost 2 bases and J lost 1 base. The germline V gene encodes CDR1 MNHEY and CDR2 SVGAGI. This CDR3 comprises 16 residues. The CDR3 DNA sequence: TGTGCCAGCAGTTACGATAGCGGGGGGAACACCGGGGAGCTGTTTTTT. Residues: CASSYDSGGNTGELFF.

The rearrangement joins TRBV27 to TRBJ1-1; a weak D match, TRBD1 (6 bases). Trimming removed 4 bases from V and 7 bases from J, with 19 bases in between. This CDR3 comprises 15 residues. From germline, CDR1 is MNHEY and CDR2 SMNVEV (reference sequence). The CDR3 sequence: CASSSRGGATIEAFF. CDR3 in DNA: TGTGCCAGCAGTTCCCGTGGGGGGGCAACTATTGAAGCTTTCTTT.

This clone has more than one count but fewer than ten. The rearrangement joins TRBV19 to TRBJ2-6; 10 nucleotides agree with TRBD1. The CDR3 loop spans 16 amino acids. The V segment lost 7 bases and the J segment 5 bases; nucleotides outside the gene matches: 8. The germline CDR1 and CDR2 sequences are LNHDA and SQIVND (reference sequence). The CDR3 DNA is TGTGCCAGTATTGGGTCGGGACAGGGGCGGGCCAACGTCCTGACTTTC. It is translated as CASIGSGQGRANVLTF.

V usage is TRBV14 and J usage is TRBJ1-2, with a weak D call TRBD1 (5 bases). With 5 bases removed from V and 6 bases from J, the gap between germline ends came to 16 bases. The CDR3 has 14 amino acids. Germline V gene lookup returns CDR1 SGHDN and CDR2 FVKESK. The CDR3 loop reads CASSLKQGPDGYTF. The CDR3 DNA sequence: TGTGCCAGCAGCTTAAAGCAGGGCCCTGATGGCTACACCTTC.

The chain joins TRBV15 to TRBJ2-1; tentative D call: TRBD1 (6 bases). V dropped 8 bases and J dropped 6 bases, with 17 bases sitting between them. The length of the CDR3 is 14 residues. Germline V CDR1 and CDR2: LNHNV, YYDKDF (reference sequence). The CDR3, as DNA: TGTGCCACCGGAACAGGGTCTGGGATCAATGAGCAGTTCTTC. Translating gives CATGTGSGINEQFF.

The chain carries TRBV19 and TRBJ1-1; possible D gene TRBD1, 6 bases. CDR3 length equals 15 residues. V was clipped by 5 bases and J by 6 bases, with 19 bases between them. Per the germline V gene, CDR1 is LNHDA and CDR2 is SQIVND (reference sequence). As DNA, the CDR3 is TGTGCCAGTAGTCCCGGGGGGCAGATGATCTCTGAAGCTTTCTTT. It yields the protein CASSPGGQMISEAFF.

V is TRBV11-2 and J is TRBJ1-2, with D unresolved. The germline V gene has CDR1 SGHAT and CDR2 FQNNGV. V dropped 7 bases and J dropped 4 bases, with 19 bases sitting between them. The CDR3 length is 15 residues. CDR3 region: CASTPSGAAIYGYTF. CDR3 in DNA: TGTGCCAGCACCCCTTCTGGTGCCGCTATCTATGGCTACACCTTC.

The genes are TRBV10-3 and TRBJ2-2; D call uncertain. The germline gives CDR1 ENHRY, CDR2 SYGVKD. The CDR3 sequence is 14 residues long. Trimming took off 3 bases at V and 3 bases at J, with 8 bases between the two ends. The CDR3 DNA is TGTGCCATCAGTGAACTTAGAGACACCGGGGAGCTGTTTTTT. Residues: CAISELRDTGELFF.

This clone has only one observation. The CDR3 DNA reads TGTGCCTGGAGTGTCGAGGATACCTACGAGCAGTACTTC. This encodes CAWSVEDTYEQYF. This sequence joins TRBV30 and TRBJ2-7; D is unresolved. CDR1 and CDR2 from the germline V gene are GTSNPN and SVGIG (reference sequence). V was pared by 0 bases and J by 2 bases, with 8 bases between. The CDR3 extends over 13 amino acids.

V usage is TRBV20-1 and J usage is TRBJ2-7; 12 bases fit TRBD1. J gave up 6 bases and V 3 bases, and 3 bases lay outside the gene matches. Germline CDR1 DFQATT, CDR2 SNEGSKA (reference sequence). This CDR3 comprises 13 residues. The CDR3 DNA sequence: TGCAGTGCTAGTAGGGACAGGGGGCCCGAGCAGTACTTC. It codes for CSASRDRGPEQYF.

This rearrangement joins TRBV2 to TRBJ2-1; 7 bases line up with TRBD2. The CDR3 extends over 16 amino acids. With 4 bases clipped from V and 8 bases from J, the junction kept 14 bases outside the gene matches. From germline, CDR1 is SNHLY and CDR2 FYNNEI. The CDR3 here is CASSGGAGRASDEQFF. The CDR3, as DNA: TGTGCCAGCAGTGGAGGAGCAGGGAGGGCCTCCGATGAGCAGTTCTTC.

This clone turned up a few times. The CDR3 loop reads CASSLRGTSGRTPSTDTQYF. DNA for the CDR3: TGTGCCAGCAGCTTACGCGGGACTAGCGGGAGAACTCCTAGCACAGATACGCAGTATTTT. This sequence joins TRBV7-3 and TRBJ2-3; 14 bases line up with TRBD2. CDR1 SGHTA and CDR2 FQGTGA come from the germline V gene. This CDR3 spans 20 amino acids. Trimming took 2 bases from V and 0 from J; bases not matched to a gene: 10.

This clone was found a few times. This chain links TRBV25-1 with TRBJ2-2, with D maybe TRBD2 (5 bases). From germline, CDR1 is MGHDK and CDR2 SYGVNS. The CDR3 totals 14 residues. V gave up 5 bases and J gave up 7 bases, with 14 bases separating them. CDR3 sequence reads: CASSLPSGVGELFF. The CDR3 nucleotides read TGTGCCAGCAGTCTCCCGTCCGGGGTCGGGGAGCTGTTTTTT.

The chain joins TRBV21-1 to TRBJ1-3; the table's D call, TRBD1, was not checked against the DNA. TRBV21-1 is termed a pseudogene. This CDR3 spans 15 amino acids. This CDR3 is CASFDPRQSGNTIYF. CDR3 nucleotide sequence: TGTGCCAGCTTCGACCCCCGACAATCTGGAAACACCATATATTTT.